Here is one T cell receptor (beta chain) with its context. The antigen it binds to is not known. Base qualities are not recorded, but no much larger clone differs from it by a single base. This specimen belongs to a study of blood T cell repertoires in COVID-19 (dated by TCRdb to about 2020). Some background on the complete study: Collaborator samples came from the United States, Italy and Spain and covered acute and convalescent phases of COVID-19. The prospective study material was composed of cDNA or gDNA derived from T cells, B-cell-depleted T cells, or PBMCs. Deeply sampled blood TCRbeta repertoires from subjects exposed to, actively infected with, or recovered from COVID-19 were included in the dataset. The repertoires were released in a freely available public database intended as a resource for research on the immune response to SARS-CoV-2. The samples were drawn from two sources: the first 160 participants of the ongoing ImmuneRACE study, and 1,000 to 1,500 subjects contributed by 6 global collaborators. Sample metadata almost always included a de-identified subject ID, COVID-19 status, age in years and sex. Where available, HLA class I and class II types were taken from metadata supplied by the sample provider and were not determined by assay-based typing.

TCRbeta CDR3 regions were amplified from genomic DNA by means of the immunoSEQ Assay, a bias-controlled multiplex PCR. The study's own analysis went as follows. The number of nucleated cells in each sample was estimated by amplification of reference gene primers within the assay. Sequence reads were collapsed and filtered to measure the absolute abundance of every unique TCRbeta CDR3 rearrangement. Productive Simpson clonality was computed per sample as the square root of Simpson's diversity index over productive rearrangements. The table comes from immuneACCESS by way of TCRdb, which keeps in-frame sequences with V and J called. Part of the clones is missing from these tables; in studies checked, under half for an unresolved V gene and the rest for unknown reasons. Clonal size and the V and J genes are those of that table, whereas D and trimming came from the DNA. The sample table shows about 310,000 clones, and over 75% are seen once. The biggest ten clones account for 1% of the sample.

Overall results and qualifications from the work: How much clinical and demographic metadata was included differed by source and by participant, and the metadata was provided uncurated.

CDR1 LNHDA and CDR2 SQIVND were looked up in the germline V gene (reference sequence). V lost 7 bases and J lost 1 base; the stretch between them is 13 bases long. The cysteine opens and the phenylalanine closes a CDR3 of 14 amino acids. Only CDR3 DNA remains: 42 bases, in frame from the first base. Collaborating institutions collected whole blood in K2EDTA tubes following their own protocols. For TCRbeta analysis, collaborators shipped samples in one of three forms: frozen whole blood, isolated PBMCs, or DNA extracted from either of those sample types. The V and J segments used are TRBV19 and TRBJ1-1, with a weak D call of TRBD1 (6 bases match). The sequenced sample was peripheral blood. The TCR was taken from a man over 45 with active or convalescent COVID-19. The sequenced DNA: TGTGCCAGTATCAGGGGCGCCGGGAACACTGAAGCTTTCTTT. Its coded protein is CASIRGAGNTEAFF. The entire variable domain, with the stretches around the CDR3 drawn from the reference TRBV19 and TRBJ1-1 proteins, is DGGITQSPKYLFRKEGQNVTLSCEQNLNHDAMYWYRQDPGQGLRLIYYSQIVNDFQKGDIAEGYSVSREKKESFPLTVTSAQKNPTAFYLCASIRGAGNTEAFFGQGTRLTVV.